One sample yielded the 20 T cell receptor beta chains listed below, sequenced in a study of blood T cell repertoires in COVID-19. Only in-frame clones appear in the TCRdb table, and some are missing; sequencing was by immunoSEQ multiplex PCR. The top ten hold about 1.7% of the sample, which has approximately 300,000 clones, 86% seen once. Specimen: peripheral blood. These receptors originate from a woman in her forties or fifties with acute or convalescent COVID-19.

V and J are TRBV19 and TRBJ1-2, with a tentative D call TRBD1 (5 bases). The germline gives CDR1 LNHDA, CDR2 SQIVND (reference sequence). V was cut by 3 bases and J by 7 bases, with 6 bases left in between. The CDR3 runs 11 residues. In DNA, the CDR3 is TGTGCCAGTAGTATTCAGGGTGGCTACACCTTC. The encoded protein is CASSIQGGYTF. Looking up the rest from reference TRBV19 and TRBJ1-2 gives the full variable domain: DGGITQSPKYLFRKEGQNVTLSCEQNLNHDAMYWYRQDPGQGLRLIYYSQIVNDFQKGDIAEGYSVSREKKESFPLTVTSAQKNPTAFYLCASSIQGGYTFGSGTRLTVV.

The chain is built from TRBV6-5 and TRBJ1-5, with D unresolved. The ends were cut back, 6 bases at V and 1 base at J, with 13 bases in the middle. The CDR3 loop spans 15 amino acids. The germline CDR1 and CDR2 sequences are MNHEY and SVGAGI. CDR3 in amino acids: CASRAGRVSNQPQHF. The DNA for the CDR3 is TGTGCCAGCAGGGCGGGGAGGGTGAGCAATCAGCCCCAGCATTTT.

This clone was observed once. The chain has TRBV7-9 and TRBJ2-3; 12 bases agree with TRBD2. The CDR3 runs 17 residues. CDR1 is SEHNR, CDR2 FQNEAQ, per germline (reference sequence). V dropped 5 bases and J dropped 4; count of bases not matched to a gene: 10. In DNA, the CDR3 is TGTGCCAGCAGCAATCCTAGCGGGAGGGCCGCTGCAGATACGCAGTATTTT. The encoded protein is CASSNPSGRAAADTQYF.

In DNA form, the CDR3 reads TGCAGCGTTGATATCGGTTCAGATACGCAGTATTTT. This gives the protein CSVDIGSDTQYF. This chain joins TRBV29-1 and TRBJ2-3; no firm D call. Germline V gene sequence: CDR1 SQVTM, CDR2 ANQGSEA. This CDR3 comprises 12 residues. Trimming pared 3 bases from V and 4 bases from J, leaving 8 bases between.

This sequence joins TRBV5-1 and TRBJ2-7; TRBD2 agrees at 11 bases. The CDR3 is 14 amino acids. V was clipped by 4 bases and J by 6 bases; unmatched bases: 6. Germline V gene sequence: CDR1 SGHRS, CDR2 YFSETQ. CDR3 in DNA: TGCGCCAGCAGCACCCTAGCGGGAGGCGCCGAGCAGTACTTC. This sequence encodes CASSTLAGGAEQYF.

This chain's CDR3 is CASSWGTGGTEAFF. The CDR3 DNA follows: TGTGCCAGCAGTTGGGGGACAGGGGGCACTGAAGCTTTCTTT. V gene TRBV28 combines with J gene TRBJ1-1; 11 bases are a match to TRBD1. V lost 4 bases, J lost 4 bases, and 2 bases stayed unmatched. Germline loops: CDR1 MDHEN, CDR2 SYDVKM. The CDR3 spans 14 residues.

This rearrangement joins TRBV7-3 to TRBJ1-3; D is ambiguous. The CDR3 contains 13 residues. Germline V lookup: CDR1 SGHTA, CDR2 FQGTGA. Trimming stripped 2 bases from V and 2 bases from J, with 4 bases between. CDR3 sequence reads: CASSLSAGNTIYF. The CDR3, as DNA: TGTGCCAGCAGCTTATCGGCTGGAAACACCATATATTTT.

V and J are TRBV5-1 and TRBJ2-7, with TRBD2 as a possible D gene (6 bases). The V and J ends lost 4 bases and 3 bases respectively, with 11 bases between them. The CDR3 runs to 13 residues. CDR1 is SGHRS and CDR2 is YFSETQ in the germline V gene. Here the CDR3 reads CASSLVADYEQYF. CDR3 coding DNA: TGCGCCAGCAGCCTCGTAGCGGACTACGAGCAGTACTTC.

The V and J genes are TRBV7-9 and TRBJ1-1; D unresolved. The CDR3 spans 12 residues. Trimming left V 6 bases short and J 1 base short, with 6 bases between. The germline V gene encodes CDR1 SEHNR and CDR2 FQNEAQ (reference sequence). The chain's CDR3 is CASRPENTEAFF. The DNA of the CDR3 is TGTGCCAGCAGGCCAGAGAACACTGAAGCTTTCTTT.

The chain recombines TRBV4-1 with TRBJ1-4; 7 bases are a match to TRBD1. The CDR3 runs 16 residues. Germline loops: CDR1 MGHRA, CDR2 YSYEKL. With 4 bases clipped from V and 4 bases from J, the junction kept 9 bases outside the gene matches. This chain's CDR3 is CASSLSSGQNNEKLFF. Here the CDR3 DNA reads TGCGCCAGCAGCCTTTCCTCGGGACAGAATAATGAAAAACTGTTTTTT.

CDR3 in DNA: TGTGCCAGCAGTGACAGGGATTTCTATAATTCACCCCTCCACTTT. This codes for CASSDRDFYNSPLHF. The chain carries TRBV6-1 and TRBJ1-6, with D possibly TRBD1 on 5 matching bases. Trimming left V 3 bases short and J 3 bases short, with 9 bases between. Germline CDR1 is MNHNS and CDR2 is SASEGT. The CDR3 extends over 15 amino acids.

This chain uses TRBV9 with TRBJ2-7; weak D call: TRBD1 (6 bases). This CDR3 spans 13 amino acids. Germline assignment: CDR1 SGDLS and CDR2 YYNGEE. The V gene lost 4 bases and the J gene lost 6 bases, with 14 bases spanning the gap. The CDR3, as DNA: TGTGCCAGCAGCCCCCAAGGGGGTCCCGAGCAGTACTTC. This sequence encodes CASSPQGGPEQYF.

This chain connects TRBV2 to TRBJ2-3; the match to TRBD2 covers 16 bases. The CDR3 contains 17 residues. Germline V CDR1 and CDR2: SNHLY, FYNNEI. J was trimmed by 2 bases and V by 9 bases; bases with no gene match: 8. CDR3 in DNA: TGTGCCAGTCCGGGACTAGCGGGAGGGTGGGACACAGATACGCAGTATTTT. It specifies CASPGLAGGWDTDTQYF.

The J gene is TRBJ1-6, the V gene TRBV7-9, with 7 bases identical to TRBD1. Germline assignment: CDR1 SEHNR and CDR2 FQNEAQ (reference sequence). V dropped 5 bases and J dropped 1; count of bases not matched to a gene: 14. The CDR3 is 19 amino acids. The CDR3 DNA reads as TGTGCCAGCAGCCGCCCGGCGACAGGGCTTCATTCCTATAATTCACCCCTCCACTTT. Encoded protein: CASSRPATGLHSYNSPLHF.

There are a few counts of this clone. The chain carries TRBV29-1 and TRBJ2-5; TRBD1 matches at 7 bases. This CDR3 contains 14 residues. Germline lookup yields CDR1 SQVTM and CDR2 ANQGSEA. Trimming cost V 6 bases and J 2 bases; bases outside gene matches: 9. The CDR3 protein is CSVERSGQQETQYF. Written as DNA, the CDR3 is TGCAGCGTGGAAAGATCGGGACAGCAAGAGACCCAGTACTTC.

CDR3 in amino acids: CASAGDKTQAGARWDTQYF. The CDR3 bases are TGTGCCAGCGCGGGGGACAAAACCCAAGCGGGAGCGCGGTGGGATACGCAGTATTTT. The chain employs TRBV2 and TRBJ2-3, with TRBD2 matching over 8 bases. The CDR3 is 19 amino acids. The V and J ends lost 8 bases and 6 bases, in that order; junction bases with no gene match: 25. Germline V CDR1 and CDR2: SNHLY, FYNNEI.

This clone has just one count. The chain has TRBV6-1 and TRBJ1-2, with D unresolved. This CDR3 is 14 amino acids long. Deletions cut 1 base from V and 2 bases from J, with 8 bases between. Looked up from germline, CDR1 is MNHNS and CDR2 is SASEGT. The CDR3 protein is CASSEGGGNYGYTF. The CDR3 nucleotides read TGTGCCAGCAGTGAAGGGGGAGGAAACTATGGCTACACCTTC.

In its sample, this clone was seen a few times. The chain joins TRBV5-1 to TRBJ2-6, with D tentatively TRBD1 (5 bases). Germline assignment: CDR1 SGHRS and CDR2 YFSETQ. CDR3 length: 18 amino acids. V lost 0 bases and J 3 bases, leaving 16 bases between the germline ends. The CDR3, as DNA: TGCGCCAGCAGCTTGGCCGCAGGGAATCCTCTTGGGGCCAACGTCCTGACTTTC. Its protein product is CASSLAAGNPLGANVLTF. The variable domain in full, with the rest retrieved from reference TRBV5-1 and TRBJ2-6, is KAGVTQTPRYLIKTRGQQVTLSCSPISGHRSVSWYQQTPGQGLQFLFEYFSETQRNKGNFPGRFSGRQFSNSRSEMNVSTLELGDSALYLCASSLAAGNPLGANVLTFGAGSRLTVL.

The rearrangement joins TRBV28 to TRBJ2-6, with D tentatively TRBD2 (5 bases). CDR3 length: 17 residues. Germline loops: CDR1 MDHEN, CDR2 SYDVKM. Trimming pared 6 bases from V and 4 bases from J, leaving 19 bases between. CDR3 residues: CASSALLGPGGANVLTF. CDR3 coding DNA: TGTGCCAGCAGCGCTCTACTAGGCCCAGGAGGGGCCAACGTCCTGACTTTC.

The V call is TRBV2, the J call TRBJ2-7; TRBD1 is a possible D gene (6 bases). The CDR3 is 13 amino acids. Germline CDR1 reads SNHLY; CDR2 reads FYNNEI. Trimming removed 10 bases from V and 4 bases from J, with 17 bases in between. The CDR3, as DNA: TGTGCCAACTTACAGGGCCAACCTTACGAGCAGTACTTC. It encodes CANLQGQPYEQYF.